This TCR beta chain is drawn from a study of blood T cell repertoires in COVID-19. This CDR3 comprises 16 residues. Germline V gene lookup returns CDR1 MNHEY and CDR2 SMNVEV (reference sequence). The V segment lost 6 bases and the J segment 4 bases; nucleotides outside the gene matches: 12. Per the authors' pipeline: Nucleated cell counts were estimated from reference gene primer amplification. Profiled with immunoSEQ multiplex PCR; TCRdb holds only in-frame clones, not every one. Clonal size and the V and J genes are those of that table, whereas D and trimming came from the DNA. This sample has about 270,000 clones, with 85% found just once.

Material: peripheral blood. This receptor was obtained from a woman between 45 and 65 years old with active or convalescent COVID-19. V usage is TRBV27 and J usage is TRBJ2-3, with 8 positions matching TRBD1. CDR3 in DNA: TGTGCCAGCAGCCGTAACCTAGACAGGGGTCCAGATACGCAGTATTTT. Translating it yields CASSRNLDRGPDTQYF.